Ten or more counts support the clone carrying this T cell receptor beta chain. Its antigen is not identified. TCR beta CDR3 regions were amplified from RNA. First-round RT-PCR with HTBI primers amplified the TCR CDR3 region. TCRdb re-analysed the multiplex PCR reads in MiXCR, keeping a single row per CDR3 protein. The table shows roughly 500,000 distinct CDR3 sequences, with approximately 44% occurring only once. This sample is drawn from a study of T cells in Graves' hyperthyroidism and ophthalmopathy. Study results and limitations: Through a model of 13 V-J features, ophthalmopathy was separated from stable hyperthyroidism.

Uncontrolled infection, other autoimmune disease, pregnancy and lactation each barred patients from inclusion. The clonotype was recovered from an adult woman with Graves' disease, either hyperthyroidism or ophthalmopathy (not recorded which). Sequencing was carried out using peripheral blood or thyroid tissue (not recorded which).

The CDR3 DNA is TGCAGTGCTAGGGAAATCGTAAAGCGGGACTCCGAGCAGTACTTC. It yields the protein CSAREIVKRDSEQYF. The chain employs TRBV20-1 and TRBJ2-7; TRBD2 aligns across 7 bases. Germline CDR1 is DFQATT and CDR2 is SNEGSKA (reference sequence). With V trimmed by 3 bases and J by 6 bases, 14 bases remained unmatched. This CDR3 is built from 15 residues.